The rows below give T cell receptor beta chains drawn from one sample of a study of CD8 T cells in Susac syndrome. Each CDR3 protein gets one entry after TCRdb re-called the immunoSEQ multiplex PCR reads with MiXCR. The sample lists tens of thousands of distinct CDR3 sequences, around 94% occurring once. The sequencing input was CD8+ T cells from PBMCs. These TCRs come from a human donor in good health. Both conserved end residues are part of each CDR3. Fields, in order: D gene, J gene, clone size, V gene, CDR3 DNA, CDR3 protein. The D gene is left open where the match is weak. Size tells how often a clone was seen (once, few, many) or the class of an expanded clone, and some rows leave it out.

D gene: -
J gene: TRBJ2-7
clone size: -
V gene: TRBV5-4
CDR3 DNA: TGTGCCAGCAGCACCTTCGACGGACCTTACGAGCAGTACTTC
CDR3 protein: CASSTFDGPYEQYF

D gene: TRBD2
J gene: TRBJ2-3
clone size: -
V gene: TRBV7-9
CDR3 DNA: TGTGCCAGCAGCCCGCTAGCGGGGGGCACAGATACGCAGTATTTT
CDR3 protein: CASSPLAGGTDTQYF

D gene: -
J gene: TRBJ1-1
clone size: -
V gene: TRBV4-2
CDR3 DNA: TGTGCCAGCAGCCAAGTCGCCTGGGACACTGAAGCTTTCTTT
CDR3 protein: CASSQVAWDTEAFF

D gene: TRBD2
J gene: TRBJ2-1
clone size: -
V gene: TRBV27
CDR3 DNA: TGTGCCAGCAGTGTTACTAGCGGAGCCTACAATGAGCAGTTCTTC
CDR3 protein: CASSVTSGAYNEQFF

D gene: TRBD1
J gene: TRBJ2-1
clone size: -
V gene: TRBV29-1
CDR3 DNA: TGCAGCGTTGAAGGAATACCAGGACAGGGAAAGGACTTGGCCTACAATGAGCAGTTCTTC
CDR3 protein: CSVEGIPGQGKDLAYNEQFF

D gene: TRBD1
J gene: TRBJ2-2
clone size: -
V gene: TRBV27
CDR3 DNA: TGTGCCAGCAGTTCCGGGACAGGGGGCCGCAGGGAGCTGTTTTTT
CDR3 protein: CASSSGTGGRRELFF

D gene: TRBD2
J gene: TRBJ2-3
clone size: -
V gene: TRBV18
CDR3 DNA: TGTGCCAGCTCACCACTTCCCCAGCGGGGGGGCGTGGTCACAGATACGCAGTATTTT
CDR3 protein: CASSPLPQRGGVVTDTQYF

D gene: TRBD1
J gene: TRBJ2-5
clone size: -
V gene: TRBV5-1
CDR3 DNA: TGCGCCAGCAGCTTGGTGACAGGGGGCGACCACCAAGAGACCCAGTACTTC
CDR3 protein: CASSLVTGGDHQETQYF

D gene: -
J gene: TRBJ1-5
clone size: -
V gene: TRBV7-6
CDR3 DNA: TGTGCCAGCAGCTTAAACCCCGACAGCCCCGGGGATCATTTT
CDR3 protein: CASSLNPDSPGDHF

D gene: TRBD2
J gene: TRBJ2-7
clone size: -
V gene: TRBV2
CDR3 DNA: TGTGCCAGCAGTGAACCCCGGGGGGGCTTTTACGAGCAGTACTTC
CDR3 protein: CASSEPRGGFYEQYF

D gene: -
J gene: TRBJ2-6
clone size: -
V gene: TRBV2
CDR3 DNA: TGTGCCAGCAGCCCCGGAATCAGCTCTGGGGCCAACGTCCTGACTTTC
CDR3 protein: CASSPGISSGANVLTF

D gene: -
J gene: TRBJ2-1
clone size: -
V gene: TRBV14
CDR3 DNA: TGTGCCAGCAGCCAAGGAATCAGGGAGCAGTTCTTC
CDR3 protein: CASSQGIREQFF

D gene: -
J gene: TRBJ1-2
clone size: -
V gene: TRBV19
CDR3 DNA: TGTGCCATCGGGGCAGTCGGCAACTATGGCTACACCTTC
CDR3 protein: CAIGAVGNYGYTF

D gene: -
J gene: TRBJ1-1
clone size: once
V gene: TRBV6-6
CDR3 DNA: TGTGCCAGCAGTCCCCCTGCCGTACAAGCTTTCTTT
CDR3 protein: CASSPPAVQAFF

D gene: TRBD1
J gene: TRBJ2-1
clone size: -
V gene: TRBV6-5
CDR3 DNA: TGTGCCAGCAGTTACTCTCCAAGATGGGGGACAGGGGAATACAATGAGCAGTTCTTC
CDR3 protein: CASSYSPRWGTGEYNEQFF

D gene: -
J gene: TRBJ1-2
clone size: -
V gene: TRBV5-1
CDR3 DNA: TGCGCCAGCAGCTTGGATCCAGGGAACTATGGCTACACCTTC
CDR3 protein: CASSLDPGNYGYTF

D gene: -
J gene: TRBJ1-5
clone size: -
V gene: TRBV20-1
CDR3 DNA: TGCAGTTGGACCGGCGGGGGTAGCAATCAGCCCCAGCATTTT
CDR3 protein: CSWTGGGSNQPQHF

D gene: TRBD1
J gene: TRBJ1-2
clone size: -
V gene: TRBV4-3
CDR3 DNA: TGCGCCAGCAGCCAAGATAGATGGGACAGGATCTACTATGGCTACACCTTC
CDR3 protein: CASSQDRWDRIYYGYTF

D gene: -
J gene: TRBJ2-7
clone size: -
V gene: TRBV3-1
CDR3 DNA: TGTGCCAGCAGCCAAGCCACGGAGTCCTACGAGCAGTACTTC
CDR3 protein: CASSQATESYEQYF

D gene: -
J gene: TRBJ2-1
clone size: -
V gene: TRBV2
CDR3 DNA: TGTGCCAGCACCGGCCGAACCTACAATGAGCAGTTCTTC
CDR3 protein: CASTGRTYNEQFF

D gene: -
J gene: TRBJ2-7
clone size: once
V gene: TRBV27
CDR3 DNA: TGTGCCAGCAGTCCAGGGACTTCCCTCCCCTACGAGCAGTACTTC
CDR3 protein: CASSPGTSLPYEQYF

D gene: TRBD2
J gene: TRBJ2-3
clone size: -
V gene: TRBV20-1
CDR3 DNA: TGCAGTGCTGCGACTAGCCGGATAACAGATACGCAGTATTTT
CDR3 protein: CSAATSRITDTQYF

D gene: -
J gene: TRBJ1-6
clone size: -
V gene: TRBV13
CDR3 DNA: TGTGCCAGCAGCTTAGATAATTCACCCCTCCACTTT
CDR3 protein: CASSLDNSPLHF

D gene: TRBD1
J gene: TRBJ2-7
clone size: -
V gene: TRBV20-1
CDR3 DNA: TGCAGTGCTTCCCCGGGACAGGAATCCTACGAGCAGTACTTC
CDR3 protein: CSASPGQESYEQYF

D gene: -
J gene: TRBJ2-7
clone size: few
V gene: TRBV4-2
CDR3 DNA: TGTGCCAGCAGCCAGGGGTCGGAGCTATCCTACGAGCAGTACTTC
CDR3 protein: CASSQGSELSYEQYF

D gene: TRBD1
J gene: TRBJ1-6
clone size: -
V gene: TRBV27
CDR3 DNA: TGTGCCAGCAGTTTATTTCGCCCGACAGGGAGCTCCTATAATTCACCCCTCCACTTT
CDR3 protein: CASSLFRPTGSSYNSPLHF

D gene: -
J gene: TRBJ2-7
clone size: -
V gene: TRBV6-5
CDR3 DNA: TGTGCCAGCAGTTACTCTTTGGGTTTACAAATCTACGAGCAGTACTTC
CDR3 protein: CASSYSLGLQIYEQYF

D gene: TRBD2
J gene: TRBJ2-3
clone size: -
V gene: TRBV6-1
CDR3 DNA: TGTGCCAGCAGTGAAGGACTAGCGACAGATACGCAGTATTTT
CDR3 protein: CASSEGLATDTQYF

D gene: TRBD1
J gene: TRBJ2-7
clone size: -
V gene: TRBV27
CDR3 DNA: TGTGCCAGCACCCGCGGACAGGGCTACGAGCAGTACTTC
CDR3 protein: CASTRGQGYEQYF

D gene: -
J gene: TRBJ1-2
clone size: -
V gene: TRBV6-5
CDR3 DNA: TGTGCCAGCAGTAACGGGGGACGTATTGGCGATGGCTACACCTTC
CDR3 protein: CASSNGGRIGDGYTF

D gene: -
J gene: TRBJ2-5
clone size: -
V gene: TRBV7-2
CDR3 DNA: TGTGCCAGCAGCACCTATGGAGGTAGCGCGGAGACCCAGTACTTC
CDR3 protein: CASSTYGGSAETQYF

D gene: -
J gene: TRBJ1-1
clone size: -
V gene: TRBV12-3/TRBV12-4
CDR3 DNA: TGTGCCAGCAGTTTAGTCAGGGGTATTGAAGCTTTCTTT
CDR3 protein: CASSLVRGIEAFF

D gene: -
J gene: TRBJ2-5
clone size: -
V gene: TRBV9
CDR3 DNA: TGTGCCAGCAGCACCGCGGGGACCCAAGAGGCCCAGTACTTC
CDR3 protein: CASSTAGTQEAQYF

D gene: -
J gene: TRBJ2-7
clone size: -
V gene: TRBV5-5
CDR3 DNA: TGTGCCAGCAGCTTCGCGGACTACGAGCAGTACTTC
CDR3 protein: CASSFADYEQYF

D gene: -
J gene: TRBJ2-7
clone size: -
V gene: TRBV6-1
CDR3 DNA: TGTGCCAGCAGTGAAGAGGGAGACCCTTCCTACGAGCAGTACTTC
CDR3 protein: CASSEEGDPSYEQYF

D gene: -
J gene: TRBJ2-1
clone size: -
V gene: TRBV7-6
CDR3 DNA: TGTGCCAGCAGCCGTCTAGGGGATGAGCAGTTCTTC
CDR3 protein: CASSRLGDEQFF

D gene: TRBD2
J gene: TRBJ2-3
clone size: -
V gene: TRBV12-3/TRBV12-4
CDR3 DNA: TGTGCCAGCAGTTTTCGGAGTGCCCTAGCGGGGGGGACTTACACAGATACGCAGTATTTT
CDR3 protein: CASSFRSALAGGTYTDTQYF

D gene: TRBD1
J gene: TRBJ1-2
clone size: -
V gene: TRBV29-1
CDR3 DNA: TGCAGCGTTGGGGGTCGGGACAGGTCGAAAATCTATGGCTACACCTTC
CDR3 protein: CSVGGRDRSKIYGYTF

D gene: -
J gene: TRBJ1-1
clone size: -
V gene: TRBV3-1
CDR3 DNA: TGTGCCAGCAGCCAAGGGACTGAAGCTTTCTTT
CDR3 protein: CASSQGTEAFF

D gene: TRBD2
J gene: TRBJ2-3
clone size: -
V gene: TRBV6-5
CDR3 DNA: TGTGCCAGCAGTTACGCCCCGGGACTAGTCTCCACAGATACGCAGTATTTT
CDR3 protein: CASSYAPGLVSTDTQYF

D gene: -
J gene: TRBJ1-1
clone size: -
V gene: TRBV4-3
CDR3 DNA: TGCGCCAGCAGCCCCATCACCGGTGCGGGGGGAAACACTGAAGCTTTCTTT
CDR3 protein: CASSPITGAGGNTEAFF

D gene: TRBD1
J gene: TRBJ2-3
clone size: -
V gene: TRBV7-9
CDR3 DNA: TGTGCCAGCAGCTTAGGCCTCGGGACAGGGTCCACAGATACGCAGTATTTT
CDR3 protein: CASSLGLGTGSTDTQYF

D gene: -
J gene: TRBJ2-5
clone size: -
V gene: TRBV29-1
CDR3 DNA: TGCAGCGTTGGGGGCGGCGAGGTGGAGACCCAGTACTTC
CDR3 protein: CSVGGGEVETQYF

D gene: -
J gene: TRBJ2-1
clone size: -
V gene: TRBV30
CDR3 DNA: TGTGCCTGGAGAAAAGGGGAAGGGAACAATGAGCAGTTCTTC
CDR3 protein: CAWRKGEGNNEQFF

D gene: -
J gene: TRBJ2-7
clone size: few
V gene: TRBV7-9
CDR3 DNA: TGTGCCAGCAGCTCCGCGACGAGACCCGAGCAGTACTTC
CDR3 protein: CASSSATRPEQYF